This T cell receptor (beta chain) was sequenced for a study of T cell repertoires in cytomegalovirus infection. Points from the study as a whole: Frequencies of public TCR beta families were cumulated, and this identified carriers of CMV plus the relevant HLA.

MiXCR, run by TCRdb on the reads, gives a single entry per CDR3 protein. This table holds roughly 700,000 distinct CDR3 sequences, 30% to 35% found once. Turning to this clonotype: Its antigen is unidentified.

V was pared by 8 bases and J by 7 bases, with 11 bases between. CDR1 SGHVS and CDR2 FNYEAQ come from the germline V gene. The CDR3 runs 11 residues. This TCR was recovered from a human donor in good health (CMV status not recorded). Some clones in this sample may be carry-over from other donors' samples. Material: cultured PBMCs, obtained from culture after CMV antigen stimulation. The genes are TRBV7-6 and TRBJ2-5; D unclear. The chain's CDR3 is CASQVYATQYF. The CDR3 DNA follows: TGTGCCAGCCAGGTTTATGCGACCCAGTACTTC.